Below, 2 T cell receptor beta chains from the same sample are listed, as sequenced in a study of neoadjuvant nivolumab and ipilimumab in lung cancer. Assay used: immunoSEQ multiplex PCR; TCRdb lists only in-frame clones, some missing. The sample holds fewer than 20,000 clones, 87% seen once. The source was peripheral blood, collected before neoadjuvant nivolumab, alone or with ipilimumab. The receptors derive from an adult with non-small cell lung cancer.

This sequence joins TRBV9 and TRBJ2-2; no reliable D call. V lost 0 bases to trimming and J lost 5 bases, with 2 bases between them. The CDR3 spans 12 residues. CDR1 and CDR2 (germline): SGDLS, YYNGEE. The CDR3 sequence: CASSVATGELFF. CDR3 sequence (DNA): TGTGCCAGCAGCGTAGCAACCGGGGAGCTGTTTTTT.

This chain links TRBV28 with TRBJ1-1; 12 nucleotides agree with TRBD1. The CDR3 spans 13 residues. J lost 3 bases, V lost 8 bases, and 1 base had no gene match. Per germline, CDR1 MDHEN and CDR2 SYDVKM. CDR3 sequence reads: CASGTGGYTEAFF. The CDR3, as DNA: TGTGCCAGCGGGACAGGGGGCTACACTGAAGCTTTCTTT. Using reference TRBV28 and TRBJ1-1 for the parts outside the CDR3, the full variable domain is DVKVTQSSRYLVKRTGEKVFLECVQDMDHENMFWYRQDPGLGLRLIYFSYDVKMKEKGDIPEGYSVSREKKERFSLILESASTNQTSMYLCASGTGGYTEAFFGQGTRLTVV.